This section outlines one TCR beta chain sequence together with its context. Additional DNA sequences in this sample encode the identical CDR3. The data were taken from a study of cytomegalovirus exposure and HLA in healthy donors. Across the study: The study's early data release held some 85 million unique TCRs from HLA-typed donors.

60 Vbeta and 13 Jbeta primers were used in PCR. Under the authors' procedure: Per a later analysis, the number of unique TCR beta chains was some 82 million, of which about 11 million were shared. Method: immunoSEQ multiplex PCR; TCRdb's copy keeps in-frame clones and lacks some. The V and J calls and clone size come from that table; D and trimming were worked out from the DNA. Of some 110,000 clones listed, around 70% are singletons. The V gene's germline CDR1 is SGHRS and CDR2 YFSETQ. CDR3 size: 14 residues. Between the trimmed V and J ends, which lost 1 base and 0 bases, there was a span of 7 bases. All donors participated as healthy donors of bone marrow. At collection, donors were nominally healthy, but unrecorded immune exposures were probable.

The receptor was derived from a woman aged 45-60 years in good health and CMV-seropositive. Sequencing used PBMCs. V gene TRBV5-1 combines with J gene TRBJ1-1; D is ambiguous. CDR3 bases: TGCGCCAGCAGCTTGCAGGTAATGAACACTGAAGCTTTCTTT. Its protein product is CASSLQVMNTEAFF.